Listed here are 29 T cell receptor beta chains from one sample, sequenced in a study of blood T cell repertoires in COVID-19. Measured with immunoSEQ multiplex PCR; TCRdb has only the in-frame clones, and not every one. The table records about 98,000 clones, 80% to 95% of them present only once. Sequencing was done on a sample of peripheral blood. Receptors were obtained from a woman between 50 and 59 years old with COVID-19, enrolled during active disease.

This rearrangement joins TRBV4-1 to TRBJ1-5, with D unresolved. The length of the CDR3 is 13 residues. Trimming removed 6 bases from V and 5 bases from J, with 11 bases in between. Germline V CDR1 and CDR2: MGHRA, YSYEKL. The CDR3: CASSHPRDQPQHF. CDR3 sequence (DNA): TGCGCCAGCAGTCACCCGAGGGATCAGCCCCAGCATTTT.

The chain employs TRBV6-5 and TRBJ2-3, with D tentatively TRBD1 (6 bases). The CDR3 covers 14 residues. Trimming stripped 7 bases from V and 1 base from J, with 12 bases between. Germline lookup yields CDR1 MNHEY and CDR2 SVGAGI. CDR3 sequence: CASTTGWGTDTQYF. Written as DNA, the CDR3 is TGTGCCAGCACCACAGGGTGGGGCACAGATACGCAGTATTTT.

This rearrangement joins TRBV9 to TRBJ1-1, with a possible D match to TRBD1 (5 bases). Germline V gives CDR1 SGDLS, CDR2 YYNGEE. With 4 bases removed from V and 3 bases from J, the gap between germline ends came to 10 bases. CDR3 length equals 13 residues. The CDR3 nucleotides are TGTGCCAGCAGCATTGGGGGGGACACTGAAGCTTTCTTT. The encoded protein is CASSIGGDTEAFF.

The chain employs TRBV9 and TRBJ2-7; D is unclear. This CDR3 contains 13 residues. In germline, CDR1 is SGDLS, CDR2 YYNGEE. V lost 1 base and J lost 7, with 12 bases in between. The CDR3 reads CASSVTGHEEQYF. In nucleotides, the CDR3 is TGTGCCAGCAGCGTAACGGGTCACGAAGAGCAGTACTTC.

CDR3 in amino acids: CASSIYARQGRTEAFF. DNA for the CDR3: TGTGCCAGTAGTATCTATGCAAGACAGGGAAGGACTGAAGCTTTCTTT. The chain carries TRBV19 and TRBJ1-1, with 7 positions matching TRBD1. V trimming: 3 bases; J trimming: 5 bases; junction bases outside the gene matches: 12. The germline V gene has CDR1 LNHDA and CDR2 SQIVND (reference sequence). The CDR3 runs to 16 residues.

The V gene is TRBV11-3, the J gene TRBJ1-1; D is perhaps TRBD1 (5 bases). Germline V gene sequence: CDR1 SGHNT, CDR2 YENEEA. The CDR3 loop spans 15 amino acids. Trimming left V 5 bases short and J 4 bases short, with 17 bases between. CDR3: CASSVRDGGSTEAFF. The CDR3 region has the DNA TGTGCCAGCAGCGTTCGGGACGGAGGGAGCACTGAAGCTTTCTTT. The full variable domain, rest sourced from reference TRBV11-3 and TRBJ1-1, is EAGVVQSPRYKIIEKKQPVAFWCNPISGHNTLYWYLQNLGQGPELLIRYENEEAVDDSQLPKDRFSAERLKGVDSTLKIQPAELGDSAVYLCASSVRDGGSTEAFFGQGTRLTVV.

This clone was seen a handful of times. Different DNA sequences within this sample yield the same CDR3. The chain recombines TRBV14 with TRBJ1-2; D not certain. CDR1 is SGHDN, CDR2 FVKESK, per germline. The CDR3 runs 13 residues. Trimming removed 0 bases at V and 4 bases at J, with 6 bases between. The CDR3 loop reads CASSQDLFYGYTF. For the CDR3, the DNA is TGTGCCAGCAGCCAAGATCTCTTCTATGGCTACACCTTC.

The chain joins TRBV30 to TRBJ1-4, with D unresolved. With 2 bases removed from V and 8 bases from J, the gap between germline ends came to 9 bases. Germline V lookup: CDR1 GTSNPN, CDR2 SVGIG (reference sequence). The length of the CDR3 is 12 residues. As DNA, the CDR3 is TGTGCCTGGAGTAGGGCGGGAGAAAAACTGTTTTTT. Amino acid sequence: CAWSRAGEKLFF.

This clone was counted only a few times. This chain links TRBV19 with TRBJ1-3; 7 nucleotides align to TRBD1. This CDR3 is built from 14 residues. Per the germline V gene, CDR1 is LNHDA and CDR2 is SQIVND (reference sequence). V lost 10 bases and J lost 1; bases outside the gene matches: 7. The CDR3 coding sequence is TGTGCCACTAGGGAGGGGGCATCTGGAAACACCATATATTTT. Translation gives CATREGASGNTIYF.

This clone was recorded once. V is TRBV6-1 and J is TRBJ1-5; D gene unclear. Germline V gene lookup returns CDR1 MNHNS and CDR2 SASEGT. The germline V and J ends were trimmed by 3 bases and 4 bases, with 7 bases remaining between them. The CDR3 totals 13 residues. The CDR3 here is CASSEGRNQPQHF. The CDR3 coding sequence is TGTGCCAGCAGTGAGGGCAGAAATCAGCCCCAGCATTTT.

This CDR3 reads CASGSGGDAEQFF. CDR3 DNA sequence: TGTGCCAGCGGGAGCGGGGGGGATGCTGAGCAGTTCTTC. The chain links TRBV6-5 to TRBJ2-1; 10 nucleotides align to TRBD2. This CDR3 contains 13 residues. Germline V gene sequence: CDR1 MNHEY, CDR2 SVGAGI. The junction had 7 bases not matched to a gene; V was cut back by 8 bases and J by 9 bases.

The CDR3 sequence: CASSSDRGHTGELFF. As DNA, the CDR3 is TGCGCCAGCAGCTCGGACAGGGGGCACACCGGGGAGCTGTTTTTT. This rearrangement joins TRBV5-1 to TRBJ2-2, with 11 bases fitting TRBD1. Germline lookup yields CDR1 SGHRS and CDR2 YFSETQ. J gave up 3 bases and V 3 bases, and 1 base lay outside the gene matches. This CDR3 contains 15 residues.

V gene TRBV13 combines with J gene TRBJ1-4, with TRBD1 matching 8 bases. V trimming: 4 bases; J trimming: 7 bases; junction bases outside the gene matches: 5. Germline loops: CDR1 PRHDT, CDR2 FYEKMQ (reference sequence). The CDR3 is 14 residues long. Written as DNA, the CDR3 is TGTGCCAGCAGCTCCGGACAGGGAAGTGAAAAACTGTTTTTT. Amino acid sequence: CASSSGQGSEKLFF.

The V and J genes are TRBV6-2 or TRBV6-3 and TRBJ2-7; 7 bases line up with TRBD1. Germline CDR1 MNHEY, CDR2 SVGEGT. V dropped 6 bases and J dropped 0; count of bases not matched to a gene: 11. The length of the CDR3 is 16 residues. This CDR3 is CASSQVRTGFSYEQYF. Here the CDR3 DNA reads TGTGCCAGCAGCCAAGTCCGGACAGGATTCTCCTACGAGCAGTACTTC.

This sequence joins TRBV6-1 and TRBJ1-2; D is perhaps TRBD1 (5 bases). Germline CDR1 reads MNHNS; CDR2 reads SASEGT. The CDR3 has 13 amino acids. V gave up 3 bases and J gave up 1 base, with 6 bases separating them. CDR3 sequence reads: CASSEGHNYGYTF. The CDR3 DNA reads TGTGCCAGCAGTGAGGGGCATAACTATGGCTACACCTTC.

CDR3 nucleotides: TGTGCCAGCGCGAACCCGGGTCAATCCTCTGAAGCTTTCTTT. It specifies CASANPGQSSEAFF. The chain uses TRBV19 and TRBJ1-1, with D unclear. There are 14 residues in the CDR3. The V end lost 9 bases, the J end lost 6 bases, and 20 bases lay between the germline ends. The germline CDR1 and CDR2 sequences are LNHDA and SQIVND (reference sequence). The whole variable domain, remainder taken from reference TRBV19 and TRBJ1-1, is DGGITQSPKYLFRKEGQNVTLSCEQNLNHDAMYWYRQDPGQGLRLIYYSQIVNDFQKGDIAEGYSVSREKKESFPLTVTSAQKNPTAFYLCASANPGQSSEAFFGQGTRLTVV.

This clone has more than one count but fewer than ten. The rearrangement joins TRBV3-1 (or the pseudogene TRBV3-2) to TRBJ1-1, with D possibly matching TRBD1 (5 bases). V dropped 4 bases and J dropped 0 bases, with 12 bases sitting between them. In germline, CDR1 is LGHDT, CDR2 YNNKEL (reference sequence). The CDR3 has 15 amino acids. CDR3 sequence (DNA): TGTGCCAGCAGCCTCGCCTGGGGGGTGAACACTGAAGCTTTCTTT. This encodes CASSLAWGVNTEAFF.

CDR3 sequence reads: CASMPGRNTEAFF. CDR3 nucleotide sequence: TGTGCCAGCATGCCGGGTCGGAACACTGAAGCTTTCTTT. V gene TRBV2 combines with J gene TRBJ1-1; D is unresolved. The germline V and J ends were trimmed by 7 bases and 1 base, with 10 bases remaining between them. Per germline, CDR1 SNHLY and CDR2 FYNNEI. There are 13 residues in the CDR3.

This clone was seen a single time. The chain recombines TRBV18 with TRBJ1-3; 7 bases match TRBD1. Looked up from germline, CDR1 is KGHSH and CDR2 is LQKENI. CDR3 length: 16 residues. V was clipped by 2 bases and J by 0 bases; unmatched bases: 4. The CDR3 DNA reads TGTGCCAGCTCACCAAAGGACAGGAGCTCTGGAAACACCATATATTTT. The encoded protein is CASSPKDRSSGNTIYF.

Comment on this clone: Other DNA sequences from this sample encode an identical CDR3 as well. The chain links TRBV11-3 to TRBJ1-1, with 9 bases fitting TRBD1. V shed 1 base, J shed 5 bases, and the junction held 2 bases outside the gene matches. This CDR3 is built from 14 residues. Germline lookup yields CDR1 SGHNT and CDR2 YENEEA. CDR3 amino acids: CASSLGQGGTEAFF. The CDR3 nucleotides read TGTGCCAGCAGCTTAGGACAGGGGGGAACTGAAGCTTTCTTT.

This chain joins TRBV5-1 and TRBJ2-3; D unclear. Germline V lookup: CDR1 SGHRS, CDR2 YFSETQ. The CDR3 spans 16 residues. Trimming took off 0 bases at V and 0 bases at J, with 11 bases between the two ends. CDR3 sequence: CASSLGGSFSTDTQYF. CDR3 nucleotides: TGCGCCAGCAGCTTGGGTGGCAGTTTTAGCACAGATACGCAGTATTTT.

The chain joins TRBV11-1 to TRBJ1-1; TRBD1 might be the D (5 bases). Germline loops: CDR1 SGHAT, CDR2 FQDESV (reference sequence). V was clipped by 6 bases and J by 4 bases, with 12 bases between them. The CDR3 loop spans 13 amino acids. The chain's CDR3 is CASSRIRATEAFF. The CDR3 nucleotides are TGTGCCAGCAGTCGAATCAGGGCCACTGAAGCTTTCTTT.

J is TRBJ1-1 and V is TRBV5-1; 7 nucleotides agree with TRBD1. V was clipped by 3 bases and J by 6 bases; unmatched bases: 14. The CDR3 runs to 16 residues. CDR1 is SGHRS and CDR2 is YFSETQ in the germline V gene. The CDR3 loop is CASSSDYGDSSSEAFF. CDR3 nucleotide sequence: TGCGCCAGCAGCTCCGACTACGGGGACAGCTCGTCTGAAGCTTTCTTT.

The CDR3 nucleotides read TGTGCCAGCAGCTTAAATAGACAGAAACATTCACCCCTCCACTTT. Translated: CASSLNRQKHSPLHF. This sequence joins TRBV7-8 and TRBJ1-6; D might be TRBD1 (5 bases). The CDR3 sequence is 15 residues long. Germline values: CDR1 SGHVS, CDR2 FQNEAQ. V lost 2 bases to trimming and J lost 8 bases, with 13 bases between them.

The genes are TRBV5-8 and TRBJ2-3; 7 nucleotides line up with TRBD1. The V gene's germline CDR1 is SGHTS and CDR2 YDEGEE. The CDR3 has 16 amino acids. J was trimmed by 0 bases and V by 10 bases; bases with no gene match: 14. CDR3 in DNA: TGTGCCGCCACAGGGGCGCTGAGGGAGAGCACAGATACGCAGTATTTT. Translating gives CAATGALRESTDTQYF. Drawing the rest from reference TRBV5-8 and TRBJ2-3, the complete variable domain is EAGVTQSPTHLIKTRGQQATLRCSPISGHTSVYWYQQALGLGLQFLLWYDEGEERNRGNFPPRFSGRQFPNYSSELNVNALELEDSALYLCAATGALRESTDTQYFGPGTRLTVL.

This rearrangement joins TRBV19 to TRBJ1-5; no firm D call. The V gene's germline CDR1 is LNHDA and CDR2 SQIVND (reference sequence). CDR3 length: 11 residues. The germline V and J ends were trimmed by 3 bases and 8 bases, with 5 bases remaining between them. The CDR3 here is CASSMGEPQHF. DNA of the CDR3: TGTGCCAGTAGTATGGGAGAGCCCCAGCATTTT.

This clone was counted only a few times. The rearrangement joins TRBV3-1 (or the pseudogene TRBV3-2) to TRBJ2-7; TRBD1 matches at 9 bases. The CDR3 loop spans 15 amino acids. Germline loops: CDR1 LGHDT, CDR2 YNNKEL (reference sequence). Losses at the gene ends were 4 bases for V and 1 base for J; bases not matched to a gene: 5. The CDR3 DNA sequence: TGTGCCAGCAGCCTACGAGGGACAGGGTCCTACGAGCAGTACTTC. Its protein product is CASSLRGTGSYEQYF.

The rearrangement links TRBV3-1 (or the pseudogene TRBV3-2) to TRBJ1-1, with a weak D call TRBD1 (6 bases). The length of the CDR3 is 14 residues. V was shortened by 7 bases and J by 2 bases, with 14 bases between the two germline ends. Germline-derived CDR1 and CDR2 are LGHDT and YNNKEL (reference sequence). Here the CDR3 reads CASTPRTDNTEAFF. CDR3 DNA: TGTGCCAGCACGCCCAGGACAGACAACACTGAAGCTTTCTTT.

This chain joins TRBV2 and TRBJ2-5; tentatively, D is TRBD1 (5 bases). This CDR3 spans 13 amino acids. V lost 7 bases and J 5 bases, leaving 14 bases between the germline ends. The germline V gene has CDR1 SNHLY and CDR2 FYNNEI. CDR3 in amino acids: CASTGEKGETQYF. DNA for the CDR3: TGTGCCAGCACCGGAGAGAAGGGGGAGACCCAGTACTTC.